What follows is one T cell receptor beta chain and its context. Its specificity is not known. A 120-subject validation cohort, separate from the approximately 720-subject first cohort, supplied the donors. Deletions cut 0 bases from V and 4 bases from J, with 19 bases between. Germline V gene data show CDR1 as SQVTM and CDR2 as ANQGSEA. The CDR3 consists of 16 residues. Profiled with immunoSEQ multiplex PCR; TCRdb holds only in-frame clones, not every one. The sample comprises over 200,000 clones, approximately 86% of which are singletons, and about 2.9% rests with the top ten. This sample stems from a study of cytomegalovirus exposure and HLA in healthy donors. Study-wide results and limits: Researchers counted around 150 TCR beta chains as cytomegalovirus-associated. According to a later analysis, TCR clusters from the first cohort tended to co-occur in the 120 or so validation repertoires. In vitro experiments confirmed that three CMV-associated chains were specific for CMV antigens.

Sequenced input: PBMCs. V and J are TRBV29-1 and TRBJ2-7; perhaps TRBD2 as D (5 bases). The receptor was derived from a woman between 18 and 30 years old in good health and CMV-seronegative. The CDR3 DNA reads as TGCAGCGTTGAAGATCGCGGTCTGCACGGGATTTACGAGCAGTACTTC. Translated: CSVEDRGLHGIYEQYF.